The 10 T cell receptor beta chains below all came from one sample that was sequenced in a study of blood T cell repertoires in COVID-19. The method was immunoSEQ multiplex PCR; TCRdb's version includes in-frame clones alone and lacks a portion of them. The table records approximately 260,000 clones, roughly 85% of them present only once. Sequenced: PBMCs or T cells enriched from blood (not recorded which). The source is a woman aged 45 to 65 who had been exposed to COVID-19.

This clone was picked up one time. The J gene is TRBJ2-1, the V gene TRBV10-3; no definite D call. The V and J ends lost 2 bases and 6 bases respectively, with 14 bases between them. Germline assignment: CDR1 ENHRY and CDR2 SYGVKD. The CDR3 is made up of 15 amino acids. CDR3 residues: CAISEALQATNEQFF. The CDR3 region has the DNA TGTGCCATCAGTGAGGCCCTCCAAGCTACCAATGAGCAGTTCTTC.

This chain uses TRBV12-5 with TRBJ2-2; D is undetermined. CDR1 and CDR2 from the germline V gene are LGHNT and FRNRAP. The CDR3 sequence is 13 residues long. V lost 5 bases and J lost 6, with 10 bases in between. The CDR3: CASGPPVAGELFF. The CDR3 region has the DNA TGTGCTAGTGGTCCCCCTGTAGCCGGGGAGCTGTTTTTT.

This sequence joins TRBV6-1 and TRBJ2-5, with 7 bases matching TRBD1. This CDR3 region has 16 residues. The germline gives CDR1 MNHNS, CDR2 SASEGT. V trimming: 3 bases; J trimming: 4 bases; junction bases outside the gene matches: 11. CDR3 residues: CASSDHRDSRAETQYF. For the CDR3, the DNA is TGTGCCAGCAGTGACCACCGGGACAGTCGGGCAGAGACCCAGTACTTC.

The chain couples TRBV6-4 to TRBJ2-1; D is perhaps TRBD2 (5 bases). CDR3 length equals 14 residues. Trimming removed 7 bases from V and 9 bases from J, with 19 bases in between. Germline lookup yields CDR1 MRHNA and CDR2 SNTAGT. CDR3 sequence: CASTPDGDYGEQFF. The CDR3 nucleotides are TGTGCCAGCACCCCGGACGGGGATTATGGTGAGCAGTTCTTC.

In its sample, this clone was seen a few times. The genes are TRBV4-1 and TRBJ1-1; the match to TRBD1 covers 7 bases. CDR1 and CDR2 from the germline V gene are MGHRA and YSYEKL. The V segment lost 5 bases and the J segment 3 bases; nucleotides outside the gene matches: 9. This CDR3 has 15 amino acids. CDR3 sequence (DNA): TGCGCCAGCAGCAGCTTGACAGGGCCTTACACTGAAGCTTTCTTT. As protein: CASSSLTGPYTEAFF.

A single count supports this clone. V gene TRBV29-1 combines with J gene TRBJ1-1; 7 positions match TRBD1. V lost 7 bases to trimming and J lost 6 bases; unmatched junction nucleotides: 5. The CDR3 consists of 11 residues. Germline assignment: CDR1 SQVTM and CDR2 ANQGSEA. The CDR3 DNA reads TGCAGCGGGACAGGTTACGCTGAAGCTTTCTTT. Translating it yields CSGTGYAEAFF.

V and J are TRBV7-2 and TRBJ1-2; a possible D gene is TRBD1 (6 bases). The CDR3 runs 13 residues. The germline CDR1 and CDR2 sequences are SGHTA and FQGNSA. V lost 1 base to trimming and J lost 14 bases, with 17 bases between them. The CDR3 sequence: CASSLVQGFHGTF. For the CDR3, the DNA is TGTGCCAGCAGCTTAGTGCAGGGGTTTCACGGTACCTTC.

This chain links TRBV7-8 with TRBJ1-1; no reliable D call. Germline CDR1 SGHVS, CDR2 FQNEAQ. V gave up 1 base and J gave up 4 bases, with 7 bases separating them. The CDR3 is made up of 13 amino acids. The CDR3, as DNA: TGTGCCAGCAGCTTAGGGAGTTCCACTGAAGCTTTCTTT. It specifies CASSLGSSTEAFF. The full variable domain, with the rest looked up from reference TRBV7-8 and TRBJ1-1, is GAGVSQSPRYKVAKRGQDVALRCDPISGHVSLFWYQQALGQGPEFLTYFQNEAQLDKSGLPSDRFFAERPEGSVSTLKIQRTQQEDSAVYLCASSLGSSTEAFFGQGTRLTVV.

The DNA for the CDR3 is TGTGCCAGCAGTTACCCCGGGACACCCTATGGCTACACCTTC. It yields the protein CASSYPGTPYGYTF. The chain recombines TRBV6-2 or TRBV6-3 with TRBJ1-2; D might be TRBD1 (6 bases). CDR1 is MNHEY and CDR2 is SVGEGT in the germline V gene. Trimming cost V 2 bases and J 4 bases, with 11 bases left between them. The CDR3 runs to 14 residues.

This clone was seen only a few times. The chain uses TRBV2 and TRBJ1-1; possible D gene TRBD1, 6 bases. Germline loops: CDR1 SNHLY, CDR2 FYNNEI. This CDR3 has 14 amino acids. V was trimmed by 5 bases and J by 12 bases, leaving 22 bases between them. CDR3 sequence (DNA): TGTGCCAGCAGTCAACCGGGACAAAATTTAATGACTTTCTTT. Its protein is CASSQPGQNLMTFF.